A selection of T cell receptor beta chains follows, all from one sample in a study of OX40 agonist ivuxolimab in advanced cancers. Method: immunoSEQ multiplex PCR; TCRdb's copy keeps in-frame clones and lacks some. This repertoire shows tens of thousands of clones, about 81% found once; its top ten account for 1%. Sequenced material: CD4+ or CD8+ T cells sorted from blood, taken in a trial of the OX40 agonist ivuxolimab. Every receptor here comes from an adult with an advanced solid tumor such as melanoma, head and neck, liver or kidney cancer. Both conserved end residues are part of each CDR3. Fields, in order: V gene, clone size, J gene, D gene, CDR3 DNA, CDR3 protein. A D gene is named only where the DNA matches it firmly. Where a row states a size, it is once, few, many or the class of an expanded clone; other rows omit it.

V gene: TRBV5-5; clone size: NA; J gene: TRBJ1-6; D gene: NA; CDR3 DNA: TGTGCCAGCAGCCTCGAAGGGGTGTCCAATTCACCCCTCCACTTT; CDR3 protein: CASSLEGVSNSPLHF
V gene: TRBV6-6; clone size: NA; J gene: TRBJ1-4; D gene: TRBD1; CDR3 DNA: TGTGCCAGCAGCCCGGGGTCAGGGGGAGAAAAACTGTTTTTT; CDR3 protein: CASSPGSGGEKLFF
V gene: TRBV11-2; clone size: NA; J gene: TRBJ2-7; D gene: TRBD1; CDR3 DNA: TGTGCCAGCAGCATACAGGGGGCGTCCGAGCAGTACTTC; CDR3 protein: CASSIQGASEQYF
V gene: TRBV10-3; clone size: NA; J gene: TRBJ2-1; D gene: TRBD1; CDR3 DNA: TGTGCCATCAGTTTCCGGGACAGACTCAATGAGCAGTTCTTC; CDR3 protein: CAISFRDRLNEQFF
V gene: TRBV7-9; clone size: NA; J gene: TRBJ2-7; D gene: TRBD1; CDR3 DNA: TGTGCCAGCACCACGGGACAGTTTTCCTACGAGCAGTACTTC; CDR3 protein: CASTTGQFSYEQYF
V gene: TRBV11-3; clone size: NA; J gene: TRBJ2-5; D gene: NA; CDR3 DNA: TGTGCCAGCAGCTCCGGGGAGGAGACCCAGTACTTC; CDR3 protein: CASSSGEETQYF
V gene: TRBV30; clone size: once; J gene: TRBJ1-5; D gene: TRBD1; CDR3 DNA: TGTGCCTGGGGTCAGGGGGGACGTCAGCCCCAGCATTTT; CDR3 protein: CAWGQGGRQPQHF
V gene: TRBV18; clone size: NA; J gene: TRBJ1-5; D gene: TRBD1; CDR3 DNA: TGTGCCAGCTCAAGTGGACAGGGGTCCAATCAGCCCCAGCATTTT; CDR3 protein: CASSSGQGSNQPQHF
V gene: TRBV2; clone size: NA; J gene: TRBJ2-1; D gene: TRBD1; CDR3 DNA: TGTGCCAGCAGAAAAACCGGGACAGACTACAATGAGCAGTTCTTC; CDR3 protein: CASRKTGTDYNEQFF
V gene: TRBV11-1; clone size: few; J gene: TRBJ1-6; D gene: NA; CDR3 DNA: TGTGCCAGCGGTGGCTCCTATAATTCACCCCTCCACTTT; CDR3 protein: CASGGSYNSPLHF
V gene: TRBV11-3; clone size: NA; J gene: TRBJ2-1; D gene: NA; CDR3 DNA: TGTGCCAGCAGCCACTCCGGGACCTACAATGAGCAGTTCTTC; CDR3 protein: CASSHSGTYNEQFF
V gene: TRBV29-1; clone size: once; J gene: TRBJ1-1; D gene: NA; CDR3 DNA: TGCAGCGTTGTGACAGGCCTATGGGGCACTGAAGCTTTCTTT; CDR3 protein: CSVVTGLWGTEAFF
V gene: TRBV2; clone size: NA; J gene: TRBJ2-7; D gene: TRBD1; CDR3 DNA: TGTGCCACACGCCGGGACAGGGGCTACGAGCAGTACTTC; CDR3 protein: CATRRDRGYEQYF
V gene: TRBV7-8; clone size: NA; J gene: TRBJ2-7; D gene: TRBD1; CDR3 DNA: TGTGCCAGCAGCCTAATCCGGGACAGCTCCTACGAGCAGTACTTC; CDR3 protein: CASSLIRDSSYEQYF
V gene: TRBV2; clone size: NA; J gene: TRBJ2-3; D gene: NA; CDR3 DNA: TGTGCCAGCAGTGATCAGGGAAGGACAGATACGCAGTATTTT; CDR3 protein: CASSDQGRTDTQYF
V gene: TRBV29-1; clone size: few; J gene: TRBJ2-5; D gene: NA; CDR3 DNA: TGCAGCGTGACCGGGACCCACAATTGGGGGAAAGAGACCCAGTACTTC; CDR3 protein: CSVTGTHNWGKETQYF
V gene: TRBV5-6; clone size: NA; J gene: TRBJ1-5; D gene: NA; CDR3 DNA: TGTGCCAGCAGCTTGGGACACGACACGGCTAATCAGCCCCAGCATTTT; CDR3 protein: CASSLGHDTANQPQHF
V gene: TRBV28; clone size: NA; J gene: TRBJ2-4; D gene: TRBD1; CDR3 DNA: TGTGCCAGCAGTTTATCTTCCCCACAGGGGAACATTCAGTACTTC; CDR3 protein: CASSLSSPQGNIQYF
V gene: TRBV15; clone size: NA; J gene: TRBJ1-2; D gene: NA; CDR3 DNA: TGTGCCACCAGCAGAGAAACACTTAACTATGGCTACACCTTC; CDR3 protein: CATSRETLNYGYTF
V gene: TRBV13; clone size: NA; J gene: TRBJ1-2; D gene: NA; CDR3 DNA: TGTGCCAGCAGCTATCTAGGGGGAGGCTATGGCTACACCTTC; CDR3 protein: CASSYLGGGYGYTF
V gene: TRBV11-2; clone size: NA; J gene: TRBJ1-1; D gene: TRBD1; CDR3 DNA: TGTGCCAGCAGCTTAACAGGGGACACTGAAGCTTTCTTT; CDR3 protein: CASSLTGDTEAFF
V gene: TRBV15; clone size: NA; J gene: TRBJ2-7; D gene: NA; CDR3 DNA: TGTGCCACCAGCAGAGAAGATCCTTGGACAGCATCTACCTACGAGCAGTACTTC; CDR3 protein: CATSREDPWTASTYEQYF
V gene: TRBV11-2; clone size: NA; J gene: TRBJ1-1; D gene: NA; CDR3 DNA: TGTGCCAGCCGTCAGGGATACACTGAAGCTTTCTTT; CDR3 protein: CASRQGYTEAFF
V gene: TRBV15; clone size: NA; J gene: TRBJ2-3; D gene: NA; CDR3 DNA: TGTGCCACCAGCAGAGATAAACAGGGTACGCAGTATTTT; CDR3 protein: CATSRDKQGTQYF
V gene: TRBV19; clone size: NA; J gene: TRBJ2-2; D gene: NA; CDR3 DNA: TGTGCCAGTAGTAAGGGCCCCGGGGAGCTGTTTTTT; CDR3 protein: CASSKGPGELFF
V gene: TRBV5-4; clone size: NA; J gene: TRBJ2-5; D gene: NA; CDR3 DNA: TGTGCCAGCAGCGTTTGGTGGGGGAACCAAGAGACCCAGTACTTC; CDR3 protein: CASSVWWGNQETQYF
V gene: TRBV6-1; clone size: NA; J gene: TRBJ2-1; D gene: NA; CDR3 DNA: TGTGCCAGCAGTGAGATCGGCTACAATGAGCAGTTCTTC; CDR3 protein: CASSEIGYNEQFF
V gene: TRBV6-4; clone size: NA; J gene: TRBJ2-1; D gene: TRBD2; CDR3 DNA: TGTGCCAGCAGTGGAATAGCGGGGGGGATCAATGAGCAGTTCTTC; CDR3 protein: CASSGIAGGINEQFF
V gene: TRBV2; clone size: NA; J gene: TRBJ2-3; D gene: TRBD2; CDR3 DNA: TGTGCCAGCACGCCCAGCGGGGAAGATACGCAGTATTTT; CDR3 protein: CASTPSGEDTQYF
V gene: TRBV28; clone size: NA; J gene: TRBJ2-3; D gene: NA; CDR3 DNA: TGTGCCAGCACGTCGGCAAACGGGGTGGTGGGCACAGATACGCAGTATTTT; CDR3 protein: CASTSANGVVGTDTQYF
V gene: TRBV6-1; clone size: NA; J gene: TRBJ2-7; D gene: NA; CDR3 DNA: TGTGCCAGCAGTGTGGCAGGGAGTCCCTACGAGCAGTACTTC; CDR3 protein: CASSVAGSPYEQYF
V gene: TRBV5-6; clone size: NA; J gene: TRBJ2-5; D gene: TRBD2; CDR3 DNA: TGTGCCAGCAGCCCGGCCGGGGGGGCGCAAGAGACCCAGTACTTC; CDR3 protein: CASSPAGGAQETQYF
V gene: TRBV4-1; clone size: NA; J gene: TRBJ1-3; D gene: NA; CDR3 DNA: TGCGCCAGCAGCCAGGGCCTAGGTTGGAGCTCTGGAAACACCATATATTTT; CDR3 protein: CASSQGLGWSSGNTIYF
V gene: TRBV9; clone size: NA; J gene: TRBJ2-5; D gene: TRBD2; CDR3 DNA: TGTGCCAGCAGCCCTAGTAGCGGGGGGGAGACCCAGTACTTC; CDR3 protein: CASSPSSGGETQYF
V gene: TRBV20-1; clone size: NA; J gene: TRBJ2-3; D gene: NA; CDR3 DNA: TGCAGCGCTAAATTCACAGATACGCAGTATTTT; CDR3 protein: CSAKFTDTQYF
V gene: TRBV5-4; clone size: NA; J gene: TRBJ2-5; D gene: NA; CDR3 DNA: TGTGCCAGCAGCTTGGGGGGGGCGCCCCAAGAGACCCAGTACTTC; CDR3 protein: CASSLGGAPQETQYF
V gene: TRBV15; clone size: few; J gene: TRBJ1-1; D gene: NA; CDR3 DNA: TGTGCCACCAGCAGAGAGAAGGGTGCGAACACTGAAGCTTTCTTT; CDR3 protein: CATSREKGANTEAFF
V gene: TRBV5-1; clone size: NA; J gene: TRBJ1-6; D gene: TRBD1; CDR3 DNA: TGCGCCAGCAGCTTGGGAGGGGGCCAAGATAATTCACCCCTCCACTTT; CDR3 protein: CASSLGGGQDNSPLHF
V gene: TRBV2; clone size: NA; J gene: TRBJ2-7; D gene: NA; CDR3 DNA: TGTGCCAGCAGTGGGAACCTCCGCGAGCAGTACTTC; CDR3 protein: CASSGNLREQYF
V gene: TRBV5-1; clone size: NA; J gene: TRBJ2-3; D gene: NA; CDR3 DNA: TGCGCCAGCAGCGTGAATGGAGATACGCAGTATTTT; CDR3 protein: CASSVNGDTQYF
V gene: TRBV2; clone size: NA; J gene: TRBJ1-5; D gene: TRBD1; CDR3 DNA: TGTGCCTACACAGGGGATAATAGCAATCAGCCCCAGCATTTT; CDR3 protein: CAYTGDNSNQPQHF
V gene: TRBV4-2; clone size: once; J gene: TRBJ1-5; D gene: NA; CDR3 DNA: TGTGCCAGCAGCCAAGGGGGAAGGGCCCAGCATTTT; CDR3 protein: CASSQGGRAQHF
V gene: TRBV6-1; clone size: NA; J gene: TRBJ1-5; D gene: NA; CDR3 DNA: TGTGCCAGCAATGGGGGGTCTGGCAATCAGCCCCAGCATTTT; CDR3 protein: CASNGGSGNQPQHF
V gene: TRBV14; clone size: NA; J gene: TRBJ2-2; D gene: NA; CDR3 DNA: TGTGCCAGCAGCCAAGACAGGACCGGGGAGCTGTTTTTT; CDR3 protein: CASSQDRTGELFF
V gene: TRBV30; clone size: once; J gene: TRBJ1-2; D gene: NA; CDR3 DNA: TGTGCCTGGAGCCTGGGGCAGTCTTATGGCTACACCTTC; CDR3 protein: CAWSLGQSYGYTF
V gene: TRBV11-2; clone size: NA; J gene: TRBJ2-5; D gene: TRBD2; CDR3 DNA: TGTGCCTCGTCTGGCGGGGGGGCAGAGACCCAGTACTTC; CDR3 protein: CASSGGGAETQYF
V gene: TRBV10-2; clone size: NA; J gene: TRBJ2-7; D gene: NA; CDR3 DNA: TGCGCCAGCAGTGAGAAGGAGGGGCGATCCTACGAGCAGTACTTC; CDR3 protein: CASSEKEGRSYEQYF
V gene: TRBV19; clone size: NA; J gene: TRBJ2-3; D gene: TRBD2; CDR3 DNA: TGTGCCAGTAGTATAGGGGGACTAGCGGCTAATACGCAGTATTTT; CDR3 protein: CASSIGGLAANTQYF
V gene: TRBV4-3; clone size: NA; J gene: TRBJ2-2; D gene: TRBD1; CDR3 DNA: TGCGCCAGCAGCCAAGAGCCAGGGGGGAACACCGGGGAGCTGTTTTTT; CDR3 protein: CASSQEPGGNTGELFF
V gene: TRBV7-9; clone size: NA; J gene: TRBJ1-2; D gene: NA; CDR3 DNA: TGTGCCAGCAGCTTACCCCAAGGGAGCTACACCTTC; CDR3 protein: CASSLPQGSYTF
V gene: TRBV7-7; clone size: NA; J gene: TRBJ2-5; D gene: NA; CDR3 DNA: TGTGCTAGCAGCTTAGGTCCAGCAGGAGAGACCCAGTACTTC; CDR3 protein: CASSLGPAGETQYF